Shown below are 30 T cell receptor beta chains from a single sample sequenced in a study of response to subunit inactivated influenza vaccine. TCRdb reprocessed the RT-PCR reads with MiXCR, giving one entry per CDR3 protein. The repertoire holds 450,000 to 600,000 distinct CDR3 sequences, with about 17% as singletons. This material consisted of CD4+ T cells sorted from PBMCs, taken 23 to 25 months after vaccination. The receptor source for this set is a man between 50 and 70 years old who received an inactivated influenza vaccine.

This rearrangement joins TRBV10-3 to TRBJ1-6, with D perhaps TRBD1 (6 bases). CDR1 and CDR2 from the germline V gene are ENHRY and SYGVKD. With 7 bases removed from V and 10 bases from J, the gap between germline ends came to 11 bases. The CDR3 covers 12 residues. CDR3 DNA: TGTGCCATCAAGGGGGGTCTATCACCCCTCCACTTT. Translated, it gives CAIKGGLSPLHF.

This chain uses TRBV7-2 with TRBJ2-1, with TRBD2 matching 7 bases. The CDR3 has 15 amino acids. V lost 1 base to trimming and J lost 7 bases; unmatched junction nucleotides: 7. CDR1 and CDR2 (germline): SGHTA, FQGNSA. DNA for the CDR3: TGTGCCAGCAGCTTAGAGAGCGGGAACTTAAATGAGCAGTTCTTC. Its translation: CASSLESGNLNEQFF.

The chain joins TRBV4-3 to TRBJ2-2; D perhaps matches TRBD2 (5 bases). This CDR3 is 15 amino acids long. Trimming left V 2 bases short and J 2 bases short, with 9 bases between. Germline V gene sequence: CDR1 LGHNA, CDR2 YSLEER. CDR3 residues: CASSQIAGNTGELFF. The CDR3 DNA is TGCGCCAGCAGCCAAATTGCGGGCAACACCGGGGAGCTGTTTTTT.

V and J are TRBV6-2 or TRBV6-3 and TRBJ2-7, with a possible D match to TRBD2 (5 bases). V lost 2 bases to trimming and J lost 1 base, with 15 bases between them. The CDR3 contains 16 residues. Germline V gene sequence: CDR1 MNHEY, CDR2 SVGEGT. CDR3 amino acids: CASSYRIEGISYEQYF. The CDR3 DNA reads TGTGCCAGCAGTTACCGGATCGAGGGTATTTCCTACGAGCAGTACTTC.

The chain joins TRBV5-4 to TRBJ2-1, with D possibly being TRBD1 or TRBD2 (5 bases each). The V end was cut by 0 bases, the J end by 4 bases, with 14 bases between. Germline CDR1 is SGHNT and CDR2 is YYREEE (reference sequence). The CDR3 is 16 amino acids. CDR3 nucleotides: TGTGCCAGCAGCTTGGCCGGCAGGGTAGCGTACAATGAGCAGTTCTTC. Translated, it gives CASSLAGRVAYNEQFF.

This clonotype has ten or more counts. The junction differs from germline at one of its ends, possibly a read error. The genes are TRBV28 and TRBJ2-7, with D perhaps matching TRBD2 (7 bases). Per the germline V gene, CDR1 is MDHEN and CDR2 is SYDVKM. The CDR3 runs to 17 residues. The CDR3 spells CASSPPYGAGQKKEAHF. The CDR3 nucleotides read TGTGCCAGCAGTCCCCCTTATGGAGCGGGACAAAAAAAGGAGGCCCACTTC.

This clonotype was seen a handful of times. The chain employs TRBV4-1 and TRBJ2-3; no reliable D call. The CDR3 is made up of 15 amino acids. Trimming removed 1 base at V and 1 base at J, with 9 bases between. Germline V gene sequence: CDR1 MGHRA, CDR2 YSYEKL. The CDR3 DNA reads TGCGCCAGCAGCCAAGGTCTTTATGGCACAGATACGCAGTATTTT. Protein product: CASSQGLYGTDTQYF.

This clonotype was detected many times. V and J are TRBV12-3 or TRBV12-4 and TRBJ2-7; tentatively, D is TRBD1 (5 bases). The germline V and J ends were trimmed by 0 bases and 8 bases, with 8 bases remaining between them. CDR3 size: 12 residues. CDR3 sequence reads: CASSLAQGKQYF. Written as DNA, the CDR3 is TGTGCCAGCAGTTTAGCGCAGGGTAAGCAGTACTTC.

The sample holds many counts of this clonotype. The rearrangement uses TRBV7-9 and TRBJ2-7; unclear D gene. The CDR3 contains 12 residues. V was pared by 5 bases and J by 3 bases, with 8 bases between. The germline CDR1 and CDR2 sequences are SEHNR and FQNEAQ (reference sequence). The CDR3 is CASSLQSYEQYF. The CDR3 coding sequence is TGTGCCAGCAGCCTCCAGAGCTACGAGCAGTACTTC.

This clonotype showed up just a few times. The chain recombines TRBV20-1 with TRBJ2-2, with unresolved D. V was pared by 5 bases and J by 6 bases, with 13 bases between. Germline V lookup: CDR1 DFQATT, CDR2 SNEGSKA (reference sequence). This CDR3 region has 13 residues. For the CDR3, the DNA is TGCAGTGCTCGCAACCTCATCCCCGGGGAGCTGTTTTTT. Its protein is CSARNLIPGELFF.

This clonotype has just a few counts. V usage is TRBV6-2 or TRBV6-3 and J usage is TRBJ1-1, with D perhaps matching TRBD1 (6 bases). V lost 6 bases, J lost 3 bases, and 14 bases lay in between. Germline lookup yields CDR1 MNHEY and CDR2 SVGEGT. The CDR3 totals 14 residues. The CDR3 loop is CASRRDTVDTEAFF. CDR3 coding DNA: TGTGCCAGCAGGCGGGACACGGTGGACACTGAAGCTTTCTTT.

This clonotype was observed a few times. The rearrangement joins TRBV6-2 or TRBV6-3 to TRBJ2-4; a possible D gene is TRBD1 (6 bases). Germline V gene sequence: CDR1 MNHEY, CDR2 SVGEGT. This CDR3 has 17 amino acids. V gave up 6 bases and J gave up 7 bases, with 25 bases separating them. CDR3 loop: CASSQPSGTLSRNIQYF. CDR3 coding DNA: TGTGCCAGCAGCCAACCCTCCGGGACACTCTCCCGGAACATTCAGTACTTC.

The rearrangement links TRBV4-2 to TRBJ2-3; D is ambiguous. This CDR3 region has 12 residues. V was pared by 2 bases and J by 4 bases, with 4 bases between. Germline V gene data show CDR1 as LGHNA and CDR2 as YNFKEQ. Written as DNA, the CDR3 is TGTGCCAGCAGCCAAAAGGCAGATACGCAGTATTTT. Its translation: CASSQKADTQYF.

V and J are TRBV6-1 and TRBJ1-5; tentatively, D is TRBD1 (6 bases). This CDR3 comprises 14 residues. Germline loops: CDR1 MNHNS, CDR2 SASEGT. V lost 5 bases and J 6 bases, leaving 14 bases between the germline ends. The CDR3 coding sequence is TGTGCCAGCAGTCCACTCTCAGGGGTTCAGCCCCAGCATTTT. As protein: CASSPLSGVQPQHF.

CDR3 nucleotides: TGTGCCAGCAGGGGACAGCGCCCGAACACCGGGGAGCTGTTTTTT. Protein: CASRGQRPNTGELFF. The chain has TRBV6-1 and TRBJ2-2, with 7 bases matching TRBD1. Trimming removed 6 bases from V and 0 bases from J; junction bases left unmatched: 4. The germline gives CDR1 MNHNS, CDR2 SASEGT. The CDR3 spans 15 residues.

CDR3 sequence: CAISPRTGEQYF. The CDR3 coding sequence is TGTGCCATCAGTCCCCGGACGGGCGAGCAGTACTTC. The chain couples TRBV10-3 to TRBJ2-7; D not certain. From germline, CDR1 is ENHRY and CDR2 SYGVKD. This CDR3 contains 12 residues. V was cut by 5 bases and J by 6 bases, with 11 bases left in between.

This rearrangement joins TRBV28 to TRBJ2-3; 8 nucleotides align to TRBD2. With 6 bases clipped from V and 2 bases from J, the junction kept 1 base outside the gene matches. The CDR3 has 13 amino acids. Per germline, CDR1 MDHEN and CDR2 SYDVKM. For the CDR3, the DNA is TGTGCCAGCAGGACTAGCGACACAGATACGCAGTATTTT. Protein: CASRTSDTDTQYF.

In its sample, this clonotype was seen a few times. This rearrangement joins TRBV7-8 to TRBJ2-5; TRBD2 matches at 13 bases. Germline values: CDR1 SGHVS, CDR2 FQNEAQ. This CDR3 region has 18 residues. The ends lost 3 bases at V and 5 bases at J; junction bases unmatched: 12. This CDR3 reads CASSFVSGTSGISETQYF. CDR3 in DNA: TGTGCCAGCAGCTTTGTGAGTGGGACTAGCGGGATAAGCGAGACCCAGTACTTC.

This clonotype was detected many times. This rearrangement joins TRBV12-3 or TRBV12-4 to TRBJ2-1; tentative D call: TRBD2 (6 bases). CDR3 length: 13 amino acids. The V end was cut by 8 bases, the J end by 5 bases, with 13 bases between. The CDR3 loop reads CASGRRANNEQFF. As DNA, the CDR3 is TGTGCCAGCGGGAGGCGGGCCAACAATGAGCAGTTCTTC.

This clonotype has a handful of counts. The rearrangement uses TRBV3-1 and TRBJ2-5, with TRBD1 matching 7 bases. The CDR3 is 14 residues long. Germline lookup yields CDR1 LGHDT and CDR2 YNNKEL (reference sequence). J was trimmed by 2 bases and V by 7 bases; bases with no gene match: 7. The CDR3 DNA sequence: TGTGCCAGCACCCAGAGGGACAGACAAGAGACCCAGTACTTC. Amino acids: CASTQRDRQETQYF.

This chain links TRBV27 with TRBJ1-2; the match to TRBD1 covers 12 bases. There are 14 residues in the CDR3. V shed 3 bases, J shed 8 bases, and the junction held 4 bases outside the gene matches. Looked up from germline, CDR1 is MNHEY and CDR2 is SMNVEV (reference sequence). This CDR3 reads CASSLAGQGAGYTF. The DNA of the CDR3 is TGTGCCAGCAGTTTGGCGGGACAGGGGGCAGGCTACACCTTC.

This clonotype occurred many times. V and J are TRBV29-1 and TRBJ2-1, with D perhaps TRBD1 (5 bases). Trimming took 3 bases from V and 4 from J, leaving 10 bases between them. Germline CDR1 and CDR2: SQVTM and ANQGSEA. The CDR3 is 13 residues long. The CDR3 reads CSVELTVYNEQFF. The CDR3 DNA follows: TGCAGCGTTGAGTTGACAGTTTACAATGAGCAGTTCTTC.

The chain couples TRBV20-1 to TRBJ2-3; 9 nucleotides agree with TRBD2. The V gene's germline CDR1 is DFQATT and CDR2 SNEGSKA (reference sequence). CDR3 length: 15 residues. V was clipped by 1 base and J by 4 bases; unmatched bases: 6. CDR3 loop: CSARVGGGASDTQYF. CDR3 bases: TGCAGTGCTAGAGTAGGCGGGGGGGCATCAGATACGCAGTATTTT.

This clonotype was recorded a few times. The chain joins TRBV20-1 to TRBJ1-4; 7 nucleotides align to TRBD1. V lost 1 base to trimming and J lost 7 bases; unmatched junction nucleotides: 3. CDR1 is DFQATT and CDR2 is SNEGSKA in the germline V gene (reference sequence). The CDR3 is 13 residues long. The CDR3 spells CSARVSGGEKLFF. DNA of the CDR3: TGCAGTGCTAGAGTTTCAGGGGGTGAAAAACTGTTTTTT.

The V call is TRBV20-1, the J call TRBJ2-3; no clear D gene. The V and J ends lost 1 base and 3 bases respectively, with 5 bases between them. Germline CDR1 reads DFQATT; CDR2 reads SNEGSKA (reference sequence). The length of the CDR3 is 12 residues. In DNA form, the CDR3 reads TGCAGTGCTAGAGTTAAAACAGATACGCAGTATTTT. Its translation is CSARVKTDTQYF.

This chain uses TRBV6-2 or TRBV6-3 with TRBJ1-1, with D possibly matching TRBD1 (5 bases). The CDR3 consists of 15 residues. Trimming cost V 6 bases and J 1 base, with 15 bases left between them. Germline values: CDR1 MNHEY, CDR2 SVGEGT. The CDR3 region has the DNA TGTGCCAGCAGCCCCGGGGGAAGGGCGAACACTGAAGCTTTCTTT. It specifies CASSPGGRANTEAFF.

The chain uses TRBV29-1 and TRBJ1-6; D call uncertain. Germline CDR1 and CDR2: SQVTM and ANQGSEA. The CDR3 contains 13 residues. V was pared by 7 bases and J by 8 bases, with 15 bases between. The CDR3 bases are TGCAGCGCTCAAATTGGCGGGGATTCACCCCTCCACTTT. Translation gives CSAQIGGDSPLHF.

In its sample, this clonotype was seen once. This is likely a read error, given that the CDR3 carries no conserved phenylalanine or tryptophan at its end. The V gene is TRBV12-3 or TRBV12-4, the J gene TRBJ2-7; D gene ambiguous. This CDR3 spans 13 amino acids. Trimming pared 3 bases from V and 2 bases from J, leaving 8 bases between. In nucleotides, the CDR3 is TGTGCCAGCAGTTTCGGCCAGACCTACGAGCAGTACTAC. This gives the protein CASSFGQTYEQYY.

Comment on this clonotype: One end of the junction fails to match germline, which may point to a read error. The rearrangement uses TRBV6-5 and TRBJ2-3, with 7 bases matching TRBD1. CDR3 size: 16 residues. The germline CDR1 and CDR2 sequences are MNHEY and SVGAGI. The chain's CDR3 is CASSYRGRIGTETQYF. DNA of the CDR3: TGTGCCAGCAGTTACAGGGGGCGGATTGGCACAGAAACGCAGTATTTT.

This clonotype was counted a few times. The chain combines TRBV5-1 with TRBJ1-5; perhaps TRBD1 as D (5 bases). Germline CDR1 and CDR2: SGHRS and YFSETQ. The CDR3 runs 16 residues. V lost 4 bases and J lost 2, with 16 bases in between. Here the CDR3 reads CASSPGPGVGNQPQHF. The CDR3 bases are TGCGCCAGCAGCCCGGGACCGGGGGTCGGCAATCAGCCCCAGCATTTT.